This T cell receptor beta chain appears in the sequencing data of a study of cytomegalovirus exposure and HLA in healthy donors. Study summary: A subsequent analysis reported that the roughly 120 validation repertoires were produced on the same platform that had also been used for the 666 first-cohort repertoires.

As regards this clone: Its antigen is unknown.

General study points: The study listed roughly 160 cytomegalovirus-associated TCR beta chains. As was reported, the classifier diagnosed cytomegalovirus status with high specificity and sensitivity.

Here immunoSEQ multiplex PCR was the method, and the copy in TCRdb shows in-frame clones only, minus some. The sample lists 150,000 to 200,000 clones; over 80% were seen once. Trimming cost V 2 bases and J 5 bases, with 7 bases left between them. Germline V gene lookup returns CDR1 SGHVS and CDR2 FNYEAQ. The CDR3 loop spans 12 amino acids. The sample was PBMCs. The chain recombines TRBV7-6 with TRBJ2-7, with D tentatively TRBD2 (5 bases). The receptor was derived from a young man in good health and CMV-seropositive. The CDR3 DNA reads TGTGCCAGCAGCTTATCCGGGGACGAGCAGTACTTC. It yields the protein CASSLSGDEQYF.